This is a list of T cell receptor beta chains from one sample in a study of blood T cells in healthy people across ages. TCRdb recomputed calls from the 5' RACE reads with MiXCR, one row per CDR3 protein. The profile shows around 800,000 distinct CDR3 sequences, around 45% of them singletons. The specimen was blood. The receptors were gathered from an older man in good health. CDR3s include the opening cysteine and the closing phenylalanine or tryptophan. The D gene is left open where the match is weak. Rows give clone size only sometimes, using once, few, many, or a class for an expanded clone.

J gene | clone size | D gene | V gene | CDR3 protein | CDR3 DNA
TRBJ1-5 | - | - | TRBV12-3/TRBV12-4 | CASSLALGAQHF | TGTGCCAGCAGTTTAGCGTTGGGGGCCCAGCATTTT
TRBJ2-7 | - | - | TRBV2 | CASSELEAKYF | TGTGCCAGCAGTGAGTTGGAGGCCAAGTACTTC
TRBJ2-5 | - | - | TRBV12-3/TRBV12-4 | CASRHGRGRRSQETQYF | TGTGCCAGCAGACATGGCCGGGGGCGGCGCTCCCAAGAGACCCAGTACTTC
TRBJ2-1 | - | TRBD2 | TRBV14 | CASSLWTSGGYNEQFF | TGTGCCAGCAGCCTATGGACTAGCGGGGGGTACAATGAGCAGTTCTTC
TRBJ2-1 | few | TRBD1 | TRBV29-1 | CSVVGGFYNEQFF | TGCAGCGTTGTAGGGGGCTTTTACAATGAGCAGTTCTTC
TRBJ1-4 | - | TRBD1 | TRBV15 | CATSRDGQGRFEKLFF | TGTGCCACCAGCAGAGATGGACAGGGGAGGTTTGAAAAACTGTTTTTT
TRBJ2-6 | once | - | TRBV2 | CASDSLSGANVLTF | TGTGCCAGCGATAGTCTGTCTGGGGCCAACGTCCTGACTTTC
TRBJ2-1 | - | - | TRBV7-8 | CASSLVGEGAGEQFF | TGTGCCAGCAGCTTAGTGGGGGAGGGGGCGGGTGAGCAGTTCTTC
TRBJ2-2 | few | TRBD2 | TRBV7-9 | CASSFPSSGSDTGELFF | TGTGCCAGCAGCTTCCCGTCGAGCGGGAGTGACACCGGGGAGCTGTTTTTT
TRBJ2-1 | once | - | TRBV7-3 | CASSLDSEAVSYNEQFF | TGTGCCAGCAGCTTGGACTCGGAGGCAGTCTCCTACAATGAGCAGTTCTTC
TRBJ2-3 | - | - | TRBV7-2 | CASSLAAGEVGQYF | TGTGCCAGCAGCTTAGCGGCCGGGGAAGTCGGGCAGTATTTT
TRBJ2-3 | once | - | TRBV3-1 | CASSQRRGTDTQYF | TGTGCCAGCAGCCAAAGACGGGGGACAGATACGCAGTATTTT
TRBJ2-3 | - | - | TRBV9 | CASSVDGEDTQYF | TGTGCCAGCAGCGTAGATGGCGAAGATACGCAGTATTTT
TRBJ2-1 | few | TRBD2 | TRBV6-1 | CASRGTSGSYEQFF | TGTGCCAGCAGAGGGACTAGCGGGAGTTATGAGCAGTTCTTC
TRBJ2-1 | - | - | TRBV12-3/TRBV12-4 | CASSLGTPYNEQFF | TGTGCCAGCAGTTTAGGGACGCCTTACAATGAGCAGTTCTTC
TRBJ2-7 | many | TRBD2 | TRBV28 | CASSSPSGSWYEQYF | TGTGCCAGCAGTTCCCCTAGCGGGAGTTGGTACGAGCAGTACTTC
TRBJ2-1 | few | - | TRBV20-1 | CSARDSGDRGSYNEQFF | TGCAGTGCTAGAGATTCGGGGGATCGGGGCTCCTACAATGAGCAGTTCTTC
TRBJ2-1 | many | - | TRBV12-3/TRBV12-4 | CASTLGGNEQFF | TGTGCCAGCACTTTGGGGGGCAATGAGCAGTTCTTC
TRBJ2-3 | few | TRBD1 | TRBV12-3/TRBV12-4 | CASSRGQGSTDTQYF | TGTGCCAGCAGTAGGGGACAGGGCTCCACAGATACGCAGTATTTT
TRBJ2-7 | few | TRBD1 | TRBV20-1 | CSAPGQGPYEQYF | TGCAGTGCTCCCGGACAGGGCCCCTACGAGCAGTACTTC
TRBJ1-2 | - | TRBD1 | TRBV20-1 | CSARGGDRGDGYTF | TGCAGTGCTAGAGGGGGGGACAGGGGAGACGGCTACACCTTC
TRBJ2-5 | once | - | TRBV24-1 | CATSDRGETQYF | TGTGCCACCAGTGATAGGGGAGAGACCCAGTACTTC
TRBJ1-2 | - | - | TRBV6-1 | CASSEAVRGSNYGYTF | TGTGCCAGCAGTGAAGCGGTTCGAGGCAGCAACTATGGCTACACCTTC
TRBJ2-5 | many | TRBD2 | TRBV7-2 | CASRLGLAGPTGTQYF | TGTGCCAGCAGATTGGGACTAGCGGGACCAACAGGGACCCAGTACTTC
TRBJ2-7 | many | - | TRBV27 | CASTKGGEGTYEQYF | TGTGCCAGCACCAAGGGGGGGGAAGGGACCTACGAGCAGTACTTC
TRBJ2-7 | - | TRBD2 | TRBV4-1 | CASSQAQIAGGLSYEQYF | TGCGCCAGCAGCCAAGCCCAAATAGCGGGAGGCCTCTCCTACGAGCAGTACTTC
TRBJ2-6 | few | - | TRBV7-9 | CASSLAKDISGANVLTF | TGTGCCAGCAGCTTAGCTAAAGACATCTCTGGGGCCAACGTCCTGACTTTC
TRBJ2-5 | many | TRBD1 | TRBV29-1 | CSVEPGGQETQYF | TGCAGCGTGGAACCAGGGGGTCAAGAGACCCAGTACTTC
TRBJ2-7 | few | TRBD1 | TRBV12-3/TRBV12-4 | CASSPAGQGKREQYF | TGTGCCAGCAGTCCAGCGGGACAGGGTAAGCGGGAGCAGTACTTC
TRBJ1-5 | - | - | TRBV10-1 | CASSESIGANQPQHF | TGCGCCAGCAGTGAATCCATAGGGGCAAATCAGCCCCAGCATTTT
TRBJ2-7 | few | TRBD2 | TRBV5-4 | CASSKPGLADYEQYF | TGTGCCAGCAGCAAACCGGGACTAGCGGACTACGAGCAGTACTTC
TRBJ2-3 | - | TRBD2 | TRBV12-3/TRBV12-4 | CASSLGGRAGGDMQYF | TGTGCCAGCAGTTTAGGCGGGAGAGCGGGGGGAGATATGCAGTATTTT
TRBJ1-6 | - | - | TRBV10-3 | CAIGGRDTYNSPLHF | TGTGCCATCGGAGGGAGGGACACCTATAATTCACCCCTCCACTTT
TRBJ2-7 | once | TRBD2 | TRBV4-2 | CASSQSKTSPDYEQHF | TGTGCCAGCAGCCAATCCAAGACTAGCCCGGACTACGAGCAGCACTTC
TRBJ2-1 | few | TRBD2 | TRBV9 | CASSGTSGRLNEQFF | TGTGCCAGCAGCGGTACTAGCGGGAGGTTGAATGAGCAGTTCTTC
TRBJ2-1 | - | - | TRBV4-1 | CASSRGTEQFF | TGCGCCAGCAGTCGCGGGACTGAGCAGTTCTTC
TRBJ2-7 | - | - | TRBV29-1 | CSALPDGTYEQYF | TGCAGCGCCCTACCGGACGGTACCTACGAGCAGTACTTC
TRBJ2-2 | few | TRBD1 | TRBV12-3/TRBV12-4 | CASSPGTGPGELFF | TGTGCCAGCAGTCCTGGGACAGGGCCCGGGGAGCTGTTTTTT
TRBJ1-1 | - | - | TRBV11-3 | CASSSSGVNTEAFF | TGTGCCAGCAGCTCTTCGGGGGTGAACACTGAAGCTTTCTTT
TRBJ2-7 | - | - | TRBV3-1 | CASSARQTSYEQYF | TGTGCCAGCAGCGCCCGACAGACTTCCTACGAGCAGTACTTC
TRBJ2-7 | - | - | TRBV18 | CASSPRPQMNYNEQYF | TGTGCCAGCTCACCACGGCCCCAGATGAATTACAATGAGCAGTACTTC
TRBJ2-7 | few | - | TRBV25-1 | CASRPDWAGEQYF | TGTGCCAGCAGGCCCGACTGGGCTGGGGAGCAGTACTTC
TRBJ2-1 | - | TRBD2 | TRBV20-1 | CSAIAFSGRAYYNEQFF | TGCAGTGCTATTGCTTTTAGCGGGAGGGCCTACTACAATGAGCAGTTCTTC
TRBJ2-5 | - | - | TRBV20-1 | CSARPWDRLEETQYF | TGCAGTGCTAGACCATGGGACCGCCTCGAGGAGACCCAGTACTTC
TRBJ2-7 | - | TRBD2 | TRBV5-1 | CASSLGGSDEQYF | TGCGCCAGCAGCTTGGGCGGGAGCGACGAGCAGTACTTC
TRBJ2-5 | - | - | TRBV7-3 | CASSLTGAFREETQYF | TGTGCCAGCAGCTTAACGGGGGCGTTTCGGGAAGAGACCCAGTACTTC
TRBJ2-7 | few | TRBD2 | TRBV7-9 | CASSPPRTRGHEQYF | TGTGCCAGCAGCCCGCCCCGGACTAGAGGCCACGAGCAGTACTTC
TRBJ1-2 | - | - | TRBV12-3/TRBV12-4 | CASSPAGSLYGYTF | TGTGCCAGCAGTCCGGCAGGGTCGCTCTATGGCTACACCTTC
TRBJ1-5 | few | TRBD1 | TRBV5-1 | CASSKDRGPGQPQHF | TGCGCCAGCAGCAAGGACAGGGGGCCGGGGCAGCCCCAGCATTTT
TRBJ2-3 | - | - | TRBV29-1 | CSVFSSDTQYF | TGCAGCGTTTTTTCCTCCGATACGCAGTATTTT